The next 12 T cell receptor beta chains were all read from a single sample in a study of T cell responses to AZD1222 COVID-19 vaccine. Clones were sequenced by immunoSEQ multiplex PCR, and TCRdb holds only the in-frame ones, with some missing. The sample holds around 110,000 clones; 92% are singletons and the top ten take approximately 1.5%. This sample comprised peripheral blood, obtained on day 0 of AZD1222 vaccination. The origin of the receptors is an adult in good health.

The chain has TRBV18 and TRBJ2-2; D is undetermined. Germline CDR1 reads KGHSH; CDR2 reads LQKENI. This CDR3 contains 13 residues. With 6 bases removed from V and 4 bases from J, the gap between germline ends came to 9 bases. The CDR3 sequence is CASSLSSTGELFF. The DNA of the CDR3 is TGTGCCAGCTCCCTAAGCTCCACCGGGGAGCTGTTTTTT. Filled out from reference TRBV18 and TRBJ2-2, the complete variable domain reads NAGVMQNPRHLVRRRGQEARLRCSPMKGHSHVYWYRQLPEEGLKFMVYLQKENIIDESGMPKERFSAEFPKEGPSILRIQQVVRGDSAAYFCASSLSSTGELFFGEGSRLTVL.

V and J are TRBV5-4 and TRBJ2-7; D is perhaps TRBD1 (6 bases). CDR1 is SGHNT, CDR2 YYREEE, per germline (reference sequence). This CDR3 contains 13 residues. Trimming removed 4 bases at V and 2 bases at J, with 10 bases between. The CDR3 DNA reads as TGTGCCAGCAGCCAGTGGGACACCTACGAGCAGTACTTC. This sequence encodes CASSQWDTYEQYF.

The chain employs TRBV10-3 and TRBJ2-7; no clear D gene. The CDR3 has 14 residues. Deletions cut 4 bases from V and 2 bases from J, with 12 bases between. Germline V gene sequence: CDR1 ENHRY, CDR2 SYGVKD. The CDR3, as DNA: TGTGCCATCAGTGTCGGGCAGCTAGCCTACGAGCAGTACTTC. Translation: CAISVGQLAYEQYF.

The genes are TRBV30 and TRBJ1-1; TRBD1 is a possible D gene (5 bases). Per the germline V gene, CDR1 is GTSNPN and CDR2 is SVGIG (reference sequence). The V end lost 2 bases, the J end lost 1 base, and 11 bases lay between the germline ends. This CDR3 is 14 amino acids long. CDR3 sequence reads: CAWSNLDRNTEAFF. The CDR3 DNA is TGTGCCTGGAGTAACCTAGACAGGAACACTGAAGCTTTCTTT.

The chain joins TRBV27 to TRBJ1-4; tentatively, D is TRBD1 (5 bases). Germline V gives CDR1 MNHEY, CDR2 SMNVEV (reference sequence). V dropped 4 bases and J dropped 4 bases, with 16 bases sitting between them. This CDR3 is built from 16 residues. The CDR3 bases are TGTGCCAGCAGTTCACTGGGGGTCCAAAGTAATGAAAAACTGTTTTTT. This encodes CASSSLGVQSNEKLFF.

The chain employs TRBV5-1 and TRBJ1-1, with D perhaps matching TRBD1 (5 bases). Trimming removed 0 bases from V and 1 base from J, with 10 bases in between. The CDR3 runs 15 residues. Per germline, CDR1 SGHRS and CDR2 YFSETQ. The CDR3 bases are TGCGCCAGCAGCTTGGAGGCAGGGAAGAACACTGAAGCTTTCTTT. This translates into CASSLEAGKNTEAFF.

This chain connects TRBV12-3 or TRBV12-4 to TRBJ2-1, with unresolved D. The length of the CDR3 is 12 residues. V lost 2 bases and J lost 13, with 12 bases in between. CDR3 protein: CASSLRVEEQFF. The CDR3 bases are TGTGCCAGCAGTTTAAGGGTAGAGGAACAGTTCTTC.

V is TRBV4-2 and J is TRBJ2-2, with 14 bases that match TRBD2. The germline CDR1 and CDR2 sequences are LGHNA and YNFKEQ. The CDR3 consists of 17 residues. The J segment lost 3 bases and the V segment lost 5 bases, leaving 5 bases of the junction unmatched. Written as DNA, the CDR3 is TGTGCCAGCAGCTTAGGACTAGCGGGAGGAGACACCGGGGAGCTGTTTTTT. Amino acids: CASSLGLAGGDTGELFF.

This chain uses TRBV5-1 with TRBJ1-1; no definite D call. The V gene's germline CDR1 is SGHRS and CDR2 YFSETQ. Trimming cost V 7 bases and J 0 bases, with 7 bases left between them. CDR3 length equals 12 residues. CDR3 in DNA: TGCGCCAGCTCGAAGGTGAACACTGAAGCTTTCTTT. This encodes CASSKVNTEAFF.

The chain recombines TRBV18 with TRBJ2-2; D is unclear. Per germline, CDR1 KGHSH and CDR2 LQKENI. The CDR3 contains 12 residues. Trimming removed 1 base from V and 7 bases from J, with 4 bases in between. The DNA of the CDR3 is TGTGCCAGCTCACCACGGGACGGGGAGCTGTTTTTT. The encoded protein is CASSPRDGELFF.

V and J are TRBV6-2 or TRBV6-3 and TRBJ2-1; D might be TRBD2 (6 bases). Germline V gene lookup returns CDR1 MNHEY and CDR2 SVGEGT. Trimming stripped 4 bases from V and 7 bases from J, with 20 bases between. This CDR3 comprises 16 residues. DNA of the CDR3: TGTGCCAGCAGTTCCCGACTAGAAGCGATTAGGAATGAGCAGTTCTTC. It encodes CASSSRLEAIRNEQFF.

This clone was seen a few times. The V gene is TRBV7-9, the J gene TRBJ2-2; D is undetermined. The V gene's germline CDR1 is SEHNR and CDR2 FQNEAQ (reference sequence). This CDR3 contains 17 residues. Deletions cut 1 base from V and 5 bases from J, with 17 bases between. CDR3 protein: CASSLGAAPVGTGELFF. DNA for the CDR3: TGTGCCAGCAGCTTAGGCGCAGCCCCGGTTGGGACCGGGGAGCTGTTTTTT.